These 25 T cell receptor beta chains were sequenced from one sample in a study of blood T cell repertoires in COVID-19 (dated by TCRdb to the early 2020s). The method was the immunoSEQ multiplex PCR assay. TCRdb mirrors the immuneACCESS table, restricted to in-frame sequences. Some clones are absent from its copies; in checked studies, under half trace to an unresolved V gene, and the reason for the others is unknown. The sample records 200,000 or so clones, around 85% of which are singletons. The ten top clones hold 3% to 4% of the sample. Sequencing used PBMCs or T cells enriched from blood (not recorded which). These receptors were taken from a woman aged 40 to 49 with acute COVID-19.

This chain links TRBV7-2 with TRBJ2-1, with TRBD2 matching 11 bases. Trimming at V came to 6 bases and at J to 0 bases, leaving 10 bases not matched to a gene. Germline values: CDR1 SGHTA, CDR2 FQGNSA. This CDR3 is 18 amino acids long. DNA of the CDR3: TGTGCCAGCAGTAGCGGGAGGGCCATAGGAAGCTCCTACAATGAGCAGTTCTTC. It translates to CASSSGRAIGSSYNEQFF.

V usage is TRBV14 and J usage is TRBJ2-2; D possibly corresponds to TRBD1 (6 bases). V was cut by 4 bases and J by 5 bases, with 14 bases left in between. The CDR3 covers 15 residues. The germline V gene has CDR1 SGHDN and CDR2 FVKESK. DNA of the CDR3: TGTGCCAGCAGCCGAAGGCCCCAGGGGACCGGGGAGCTGTTTTTT. As protein: CASSRRPQGTGELFF. Complete variable domain (other parts from reference TRBV14 and TRBJ2-2): EAGVTQFPSHSVIEKGQTVTLRCDPISGHDNLYWYRRVMGKEIKFLLHFVKESKQDESGMPNNRFLAERTGGTYSTLKVQPAELEDSGVYFCASSRRPQGTGELFFGEGSRLTVL.

CDR3 nucleotides: TGTGCCACCACCCCGGGACTAGCGGGAGTGACCGGGGAGCTGTTTTTT. It specifies CATTPGLAGVTGELFF. This chain connects TRBV10-3 to TRBJ2-2; TRBD2 matches at 14 bases. The CDR3 is 16 residues long. The trim removed 10 bases at V and 5 bases at J, leaving 9 bases unmatched. Germline lookup yields CDR1 ENHRY and CDR2 SYGVKD.

The genes are TRBV3-1 (or the pseudogene TRBV3-2) and TRBJ1-2, with D possibly TRBD1 on 6 matching bases. Germline-derived CDR1 and CDR2 are LGHDT and YNNKEL (reference sequence). With 0 bases removed from V and 3 bases from J, the gap between germline ends came to 11 bases. CDR3 length equals 15 residues. The CDR3 region is CASSQDGQGYYGYTF. Here the CDR3 DNA reads TGTGCCAGCAGCCAAGATGGGCAGGGGTACTATGGCTACACCTTC.

V gene TRBV7-9 combines with J gene TRBJ2-7; TRBD2 might be the D (7 bases). V gave up 7 bases and J gave up 6 bases, with 19 bases separating them. The CDR3 has 14 amino acids. The germline CDR1 and CDR2 sequences are SEHNR and FQNEAQ (reference sequence). Here the CDR3 reads CASNTGGGPSEQYF. The CDR3, as DNA: TGTGCCAGCAACACAGGCGGGGGCCCCTCCGAGCAGTACTTC.

The rearrangement uses TRBV4-1 and TRBJ2-1, with 7 nucleotides matching TRBD1. Germline-derived CDR1 and CDR2 are MGHRA and YSYEKL. The CDR3 length is 16 residues. Germline trimming cut 3 bases from V and 2 bases from J; bases unmatched to any gene: 7. In DNA form, the CDR3 reads TGCGCCAGCAGCCATCCGACAGGGCCGACCTACAATGAGCAGTTCTTC. Its protein is CASSHPTGPTYNEQFF.

V is TRBV9 and J is TRBJ2-1; D gene ambiguous. Trimming took off 0 bases at V and 0 bases at J, with 13 bases between the two ends. Germline V gene sequence: CDR1 SGDLS, CDR2 YYNGEE. The CDR3 contains 17 residues. The DNA for the CDR3 is TGTGCCAGCAGCGTAGATAAGTGGCCCAGCTCCTACAATGAGCAGTTCTTC. Protein product: CASSVDKWPSSYNEQFF.

The chain combines TRBV15 with TRBJ1-1; no reliable D call. CDR3 size: 16 residues. Germline V CDR1 and CDR2: LNHNV, YYDKDF (reference sequence). V was pared by 3 bases and J by 7 bases, with 21 bases between. DNA for the CDR3: TGTGCCACCAGCAGGGATTTCCGGGGAATTTTCGGTGAAGCTTTCTTT. It translates to CATSRDFRGIFGEAFF. Full variable domain (remainder filled in from reference TRBV15 and TRBJ1-1): DAMVIQNPRYQVTQFGKPVTLSCSQTLNHNVMYWYQQKSSQAPKLLFHYYDKDFNNEADTPDNFQSRRPNTSFCFLDIRSPGLGDTAMYLCATSRDFRGIFGEAFFGQGTRLTVV.

The chain couples TRBV28 to TRBJ1-2; TRBD1 matches at 8 bases. This CDR3 contains 14 residues. Germline assignment: CDR1 MDHEN and CDR2 SYDVKM. Trimming took 6 bases from V and 5 from J; bases not matched to a gene: 8. The CDR3 DNA reads as TGTGCCAGCAGCCCATTAGGGACAGGATATGGCTACACCTTC. It yields the protein CASSPLGTGYGYTF.

The chain recombines TRBV10-1 with TRBJ2-7; no reliable D call. Looked up from germline, CDR1 is WNHNN and CDR2 is SYGVQD (reference sequence). There are 14 residues in the CDR3. The V gene lost 0 bases and the J gene lost 0 bases, with 6 bases spanning the gap. The CDR3, as DNA: TGCGCCAGCAGTGAGTCGGGCAGCTCCTACGAGCAGTACTTC. Its protein is CASSESGSSYEQYF.

V is TRBV4-1 and J is TRBJ1-5, with D uncertain. V was shortened by 1 base and J by 2 bases, with 9 bases between the two germline ends. CDR3 length: 15 amino acids. Germline V lookup: CDR1 MGHRA, CDR2 YSYEKL. The CDR3 DNA is TGCGCCAGCAGCCAAGGAGCAGCGGGCAATCAGCCCCAGCATTTT. Translated: CASSQGAAGNQPQHF.

The genes are TRBV28 and TRBJ2-1, with 9 bases lining up with TRBD1. After removal of 7 bases from V and 0 bases from J, the junction contained 13 bases not matched to a gene. The germline CDR1 and CDR2 sequences are MDHEN and SYDVKM. The length of the CDR3 is 18 residues. CDR3 DNA sequence: TGTGCCAGCAACCTAGGACAGGGGACAACCAACTCCTACAATGAGCAGTTCTTC. It specifies CASNLGQGTTNSYNEQFF.

The chain employs TRBV3-1 (or the pseudogene TRBV3-2) and TRBJ2-7; 11 nucleotides align to TRBD2. V lost 5 bases, J lost 4 bases, and 7 bases stayed unmatched. The CDR3 sequence is 15 residues long. CDR1 is LGHDT and CDR2 is YNNKEL in the germline V gene (reference sequence). CDR3: CASSLPGLAVYEQYF. The CDR3 nucleotides read TGTGCCAGCAGCTTACCGGGACTAGCGGTATACGAGCAGTACTTC.

The rearrangement joins TRBV19 to TRBJ2-7; 9 bases are shared with TRBD2. After removal of 5 bases from V and 6 bases from J, the junction contained 11 bases not matched to a gene. The CDR3 consists of 15 residues. Germline loops: CDR1 LNHDA, CDR2 SQIVND (reference sequence). The CDR3 loop is CASSGAGTSMFEQYF. CDR3 bases: TGTGCCAGTAGTGGGGCCGGGACTAGCATGTTCGAGCAGTACTTC.

This clone was found a few times. The CDR3 spells CASSDPTGIYEQYF. The DNA of the CDR3 is TGTGCCAGCAGTGACCCGACAGGGATCTACGAGCAGTACTTC. The J gene is TRBJ2-7, the V gene TRBV28; TRBD1 matches 7 bases. V lost 5 bases and J lost 3; bases outside the gene matches: 7. This CDR3 has 14 residues. Germline V CDR1 and CDR2: MDHEN, SYDVKM. The full variable domain, its missing parts supplied by reference TRBV28 and TRBJ2-7, is DVKVTQSSRYLVKRTGEKVFLECVQDMDHENMFWYRQDPGLGLRLIYFSYDVKMKEKGDIPEGYSVSREKKERFSLILESASTNQTSMYLCASSDPTGIYEQYFGPGTRLTVT.

This chain links TRBV3-1 (or the pseudogene TRBV3-2) with TRBJ2-5, with D possibly being TRBD2 (6 bases). Germline-derived CDR1 and CDR2 are LGHDT and YNNKEL (reference sequence). The CDR3 spans 16 residues. The germline V and J ends were trimmed by 1 base and 6 bases, with 18 bases remaining between them. The CDR3 nucleotides read TGTGCCAGCAGCCAAGCGTCGGGAGAGGGAGTGAAGACCCAGTACTTC. Translation: CASSQASGEGVKTQYF.

This clone was picked up a small number of times. This chain links TRBV2 with TRBJ1-5; D is perhaps TRBD1 (5 bases). V was cut by 2 bases and J by 1 base, with 6 bases left in between. Per the germline V gene, CDR1 is SNHLY and CDR2 is FYNNEI. The CDR3 runs 14 residues. The CDR3 protein is CASSERGSNQPQHF. Here the CDR3 DNA reads TGTGCCAGCAGTGAACGGGGGAGCAATCAGCCCCAGCATTTT. Together with reference TRBV2 and TRBJ1-5, the CDR3 gives the full variable domain: EPEVTQTPSHQVTQMGQEVILRCVPISNHLYFYWYRQILGQKVEFLVSFYNNEISEKSEIFDDQFSVERPDGSNFTLKIRSTKLEDSAMYFCASSERGSNQPQHFGDGTRLSIL.

The rearrangement uses TRBV7-9 and TRBJ1-1; TRBD1 matches at 9 bases. Germline V gives CDR1 SEHNR, CDR2 FQNEAQ (reference sequence). The CDR3 totals 15 residues. V lost 5 bases to trimming and J lost 1 base; unmatched junction nucleotides: 5. CDR3 in amino acids: CASSGRDRENTEAFF. The CDR3 DNA is TGTGCCAGCAGCGGGCGGGACAGGGAGAACACTGAAGCTTTCTTT.

The V gene is TRBV5-1, the J gene TRBJ2-7, with a tentative D call TRBD2 (6 bases). Germline V lookup: CDR1 SGHRS, CDR2 YFSETQ. This CDR3 has 14 residues. V was clipped by 4 bases and J by 7 bases, with 18 bases between them. The CDR3 coding sequence is TGCGCCAGCAGCGCCTCGGGCGGGGTAAGGGAGCAGTACTTC. Amino acid sequence: CASSASGGVREQYF. Combining the CDR3 with reference TRBV5-1 and TRBJ2-7 gives the whole variable domain KAGVTQTPRYLIKTRGQQVTLSCSPISGHRSVSWYQQTPGQGLQFLFEYFSETQRNKGNFPGRFSGRQFSNSRSEMNVSTLELGDSALYLCASSASGGVREQYFGPGTRLTVT.

The chain carries TRBV6-2 or TRBV6-3 and TRBJ1-2; D gene ambiguous. Per the germline V gene, CDR1 is MNHEY and CDR2 is SVGEGT. V gave up 4 bases and J gave up 4 bases, with 7 bases separating them. There are 12 residues in the CDR3. The CDR3 nucleotides read TGTGCCAGCAGTTCCGACTTCTATGGCTACACCTTC. The encoded protein is CASSSDFYGYTF.

The gene calls are TRBV3-1 (or the pseudogene TRBV3-2) and TRBJ2-5; no firm D call. This CDR3 spans 13 amino acids. The V and J ends lost 3 bases and 2 bases respectively, with 7 bases between them. Germline values: CDR1 LGHDT, CDR2 YNNKEL (reference sequence). The DNA for the CDR3 is TGTGCCAGCAGCCAGAGATTTCAAGAGACCCAGTACTTC. This sequence encodes CASSQRFQETQYF.

The rearrangement links TRBV28 to TRBJ2-1, with D perhaps matching TRBD1 (5 bases). Germline V gene data show CDR1 as MDHEN and CDR2 as SYDVKM. CDR3 length equals 17 residues. The V end lost 5 bases, the J end lost 3 bases, and 20 bases lay between the germline ends. The CDR3 DNA reads as TGTGCCAGCAGTCCGTACAGGATTCGTTCTGGCTACAATGAGCAGTTCTTC. Translated, it gives CASSPYRIRSGYNEQFF.

The chain couples TRBV19 to TRBJ2-7; 9 bases fit TRBD1. The ends lost 6 bases at V and 4 bases at J; junction bases unmatched: 10. Germline V gives CDR1 LNHDA, CDR2 SQIVND (reference sequence). This CDR3 contains 15 residues. CDR3 nucleotide sequence: TGTGCCAGTAGCCGCGGGACAGGGAAGATATACGAGCAGTACTTC. Its translation is CASSRGTGKIYEQYF.

Only one count was recorded for this clone. The chain employs TRBV29-1 and TRBJ2-7, with 7 bases matching TRBD2. Germline CDR1 SQVTM, CDR2 ANQGSEA. This CDR3 spans 12 amino acids. The V and J ends lost 6 bases and 3 bases, in that order; junction bases with no gene match: 5. Written as DNA, the CDR3 is TGCAGCGTGGGGGGGAGTTTCTACGAGCAGTACTTC. Translation: CSVGGSFYEQYF.

The chain joins TRBV5-6 to TRBJ2-2, with D maybe TRBD1 (5 bases). The germline V and J ends were trimmed by 4 bases and 2 bases, with 9 bases remaining between them. The CDR3 extends over 14 amino acids. Germline V gene lookup returns CDR1 SGHDT and CDR2 YYEEEE. The CDR3, as DNA: TGTGCCAGCAGCGAGACAGTTAACACCGGGGAGCTGTTTTTT. Protein sequence: CASSETVNTGELFF.